These 26 T cell receptor beta chains came from one sample sequenced in a study of Ad26.COV2.S vaccination and SARS-CoV-2 variants. Treatment noted: about 20 received Ad26.COV2.S at low or high dose, single or two shots; about five received placebo; per-sample allocation not given. Sampling occurred on day 63 after the first vaccine or placebo injection. TCRdb's copy holds only in-frame clones and misses some; the assay was immunoSEQ multiplex PCR. The data contain 300,000 to 350,000 clones, approximately 86% of them singletons. Material: peripheral blood, obtained in a trial of Ad26.COV2.S vaccine versus placebo. Source of these receptors: a person between 18 and 59 years old who received the Ad26.COV2.S COVID-19 vaccine or a placebo.

The CDR3 spells CASSELTVSGNTIYF. CDR3 bases: TGTGCCAGCAGTGAACTCACAGTCTCTGGAAACACCATATATTTT. This chain joins TRBV6-1 and TRBJ1-3, with D uncertain. The CDR3 contains 15 residues. V lost 2 bases and J lost 0, with 8 bases in between. Germline loops: CDR1 MNHNS, CDR2 SASEGT.

CDR3 amino acids: CASSLSGGAFFEGYTF. CDR3 sequence (DNA): TGCGCCAGCAGCCTTTCAGGGGGCGCGTTCTTCGAAGGCTACACCTTC. The chain is built from TRBV4-1 and TRBJ1-2; 8 positions match TRBD1. Trimming cost V 4 bases and J 8 bases; bases outside gene matches: 15. This CDR3 comprises 16 residues. Germline assignment: CDR1 MGHRA and CDR2 YSYEKL.

About this clone: This CDR3 is also generated by other DNA sequences in the sample. The rearrangement joins TRBV6-5 to TRBJ1-1; no definite D call. This CDR3 contains 13 residues. The V gene lost 2 bases and the J gene lost 4 bases, with 8 bases spanning the gap. CDR1 and CDR2 (germline): MNHEY, SVGAGI. As DNA, the CDR3 is TGTGCCAGCAGTTACAGGAGAGGCACTGAAGCTTTCTTT. Protein: CASSYRRGTEAFF.

The J gene is TRBJ1-1, the V gene TRBV2; D call uncertain. Deletions cut 4 bases from V and 2 bases from J, with 8 bases between. Looked up from germline, CDR1 is SNHLY and CDR2 is FYNNEI. The CDR3 covers 13 residues. CDR3 amino acids: CASSADKNTEAFF. CDR3 nucleotides: TGTGCCAGCAGTGCTGACAAAAACACTGAAGCTTTCTTT.

This clone showed up just a few times. Other DNA sequences in the same sample also yield this CDR3. The V and J genes are TRBV6-5 and TRBJ2-3, with D possibly matching TRBD2 (6 bases). The CDR3 covers 12 residues. Trimming shortened V by 3 bases and J by 6 bases, and 7 bases separated the two germline ends. Per the germline V gene, CDR1 is MNHEY and CDR2 is SVGAGI. In DNA, the CDR3 is TGTGCCAGCAGTTATCGGGGGGATACGCAGTATTTT. Protein sequence: CASSYRGDTQYF.

This clone was found a few times. V and J are TRBV3-1 (or the pseudogene TRBV3-2) and TRBJ1-5; D remains ambiguous. Germline CDR1 and CDR2: LGHDT and YNNKEL (reference sequence). The CDR3 consists of 13 residues. Between the trimmed V and J ends, which lost 0 bases and 6 bases, there was a span of 6 bases. DNA of the CDR3: TGTGCCAGCAGCCAAGACTTGAGTCAGCCCCAGCATTTT. This codes for CASSQDLSQPQHF.

V is TRBV5-6 and J is TRBJ2-5; no definite D call. The CDR3 is made up of 14 amino acids. V lost 4 bases to trimming and J lost 3 bases, with 13 bases between them. CDR1 SGHDT and CDR2 YYEEEE come from the germline V gene. CDR3 residues: CASSPEDGEETQYF. As DNA, the CDR3 is TGTGCCAGCAGCCCCGAAGATGGAGAAGAGACCCAGTACTTC. The full variable domain, with the rest looked up from reference TRBV5-6 and TRBJ2-5, is DAGVTQSPTHLIKTRGQQVTLRCSPKSGHDTVSWYQQALGQGPQFIFQYYEEEERQRGNFPDRFSGHQFPNYSSELNVNALLLGDSALYLCASSPEDGEETQYFGPGTRLLVL.

The J gene is TRBJ2-2, the V gene TRBV30; D is unclear. CDR3 length: 11 amino acids. V lost 8 bases and J lost 9, with 13 bases in between. Germline V gene sequence: CDR1 GTSNPN, CDR2 SVGIG (reference sequence). CDR3 in DNA: TGTGCCCAAGGCGCGCAGCGGGAGCTGTTTTTT. Amino acids: CAQGAQRELFF.

The V gene is TRBV12-3 or TRBV12-4, the J gene TRBJ2-3; D possibly matches TRBD1 or TRBD2 (5 bases each). CDR3 length: 13 amino acids. The V end was cut by 4 bases, the J end by 11 bases, with 16 bases between. CDR3 protein: CASSWDRVVMQYF. The CDR3 nucleotides read TGTGCCAGCAGTTGGGACCGGGTTGTAATGCAGTATTTT.

The rearrangement links TRBV2 to TRBJ1-1; D uncertain. Trimming removed 4 bases from V and 0 bases from J, with 6 bases in between. The CDR3 covers 13 residues. The germline V gene encodes CDR1 SNHLY and CDR2 FYNNEI. The chain's CDR3 is CASSANLNTEAFF. The CDR3 DNA follows: TGTGCCAGCAGTGCAAATTTGAACACTGAAGCTTTCTTT.

This chain joins TRBV30 and TRBJ1-5; no clear D gene. CDR1 is GTSNPN, CDR2 SVGIG, per germline (reference sequence). The CDR3 is 13 residues long. V shed 2 bases and J shed 11 bases, with 16 bases lying between them. The CDR3 protein is CAWSSLQGLTQHF. The CDR3 DNA is TGTGCCTGGAGTTCTCTTCAAGGATTGACCCAGCATTTT.

This chain links TRBV10-3 with TRBJ1-1; maybe TRBD1 (6 bases). Germline V gene lookup returns CDR1 ENHRY and CDR2 SYGVKD. This CDR3 has 13 amino acids. Deletions cut 10 bases from V and 0 bases from J, with 12 bases between. CDR3: CATAGTLNTEAFF. As DNA, the CDR3 is TGTGCCACCGCCGGGACACTGAACACTGAAGCTTTCTTT.

This clone showed up just a few times. J is TRBJ1-1 and V is TRBV27, with 10 bases identical to TRBD1. V lost 3 bases and J lost 5; bases outside the gene matches: 3. Germline CDR1 reads MNHEY; CDR2 reads SMNVEV (reference sequence). This CDR3 has 14 amino acids. The CDR3 nucleotides read TGTGCCAGCAGTTTTGACAGGGGGCTTACTGAAGCTTTCTTT. Translation: CASSFDRGLTEAFF.

This sequence joins TRBV4-2 and TRBJ1-2; unclear D gene. The CDR3 is made up of 14 amino acids. Germline CDR1 and CDR2: LGHNA and YNFKEQ. Trimming removed 4 bases from V and 2 bases from J, with 11 bases in between. CDR3 loop: CASSLRSRNYGYTF. For the CDR3, the DNA is TGTGCCAGCAGCCTTCGTTCCAGAAACTATGGCTACACCTTC.

The chain has TRBV6-5 and TRBJ1-6, with 7 bases aligning to TRBD1. Losses at the gene ends were 9 bases for V and 9 bases for J; bases not matched to a gene: 8. This CDR3 region has 13 residues. Germline CDR1 and CDR2: MNHEY and SVGAGI. The CDR3 loop is CASCRQGGSPLHF. The CDR3 coding sequence is TGTGCCAGTTGTAGACAGGGAGGTTCACCCCTCCACTTT.

This sequence joins TRBV2 and TRBJ2-7; no reliable D call. This CDR3 comprises 12 residues. V was cut by 6 bases and J by 7 bases, with 13 bases left in between. CDR1 is SNHLY, CDR2 FYNNEI, per germline. CDR3 amino acids: CASRDPLREQYF. CDR3 nucleotide sequence: TGTGCCAGCAGAGATCCCCTCCGGGAGCAGTACTTC.

J is TRBJ2-5 and V is TRBV7-9; possibly TRBD1 or TRBD2 for D (5 bases each). The CDR3 has 15 amino acids. CDR1 and CDR2 (germline): SEHNR, FQNEAQ (reference sequence). Trimming removed 3 bases at V and 5 bases at J, with 16 bases between. CDR3 in DNA: TGTGCCAGCAGCTTTCCGAGAGGGGATGATGAGACCCAGTACTTC. Translating it yields CASSFPRGDDETQYF. Together with reference TRBV7-9 and TRBJ2-5, the CDR3 gives the full variable domain: DTGVSQNPRHKITKRGQNVTFRCDPISEHNRLYWYRQTLGQGPEFLTYFQNEAQLEKSRLLSDRFSAERPKGSFSTLEIQRTEQGDSAMYLCASSFPRGDDETQYFGPGTRLLVL.

This clone showed up just once. The gene calls are TRBV7-8 and TRBJ1-6, with D perhaps TRBD1 (5 bases). With 4 bases removed from V and 2 bases from J, the gap between germline ends came to 12 bases. The CDR3 is 16 residues long. Germline loops: CDR1 SGHVS, CDR2 FQNEAQ. The DNA of the CDR3 is TGTGCCAGCAGCTACCCGGTGGGGGCCTATAATTCACCCCTCCACTTT. Its translation is CASSYPVGAYNSPLHF.

This clone was detected only a few times. The rearrangement links TRBV5-6 to TRBJ2-3, with a possible D match to TRBD1 (6 bases). V was clipped by 4 bases and J by 2 bases, with 20 bases between them. The CDR3 has 17 residues. Germline V CDR1 and CDR2: SGHDT, YYEEEE. DNA of the CDR3: TGTGCCAGCAGCGATCGAGGCAGGGGCAGGTTCACAGATACGCAGTATTTT. Protein product: CASSDRGRGRFTDTQYF.

The chain carries TRBV6-5 and TRBJ1-6; tentative D call: TRBD1 (5 bases). Germline CDR1 MNHEY, CDR2 SVGAGI. V dropped 7 bases and J dropped 8 bases, with 15 bases sitting between them. The CDR3 loop spans 14 amino acids. The CDR3 protein is CASTRGVVDSPLHF. The CDR3 DNA follows: TGTGCCAGCACTCGAGGGGTGGTAGATTCACCCCTCCACTTT.

The chain uses TRBV5-1 and TRBJ2-7, with D perhaps TRBD1 (6 bases). CDR3 length equals 14 residues. The germline V gene has CDR1 SGHRS and CDR2 YFSETQ. V was trimmed by 5 bases and J by 1 base, leaving 13 bases between them. CDR3 DNA: TGCGCCAGCAGGAGACAGGACACTTCCTACGAGCAGTACTTC. This codes for CASRRQDTSYEQYF.

The chain links TRBV18 to TRBJ2-1; a weak D match, TRBD1 (6 bases). The ends were cut back, 3 bases at V and 8 bases at J, with 20 bases in the middle. This CDR3 is 16 amino acids long. Germline-derived CDR1 and CDR2 are KGHSH and LQKENI. The CDR3 DNA is TGTGCCAGCTCACCGTCACCAGGGGCTTCATCCGATGAGCAGTTCTTC. Translation: CASSPSPGASSDEQFF.

The V and J genes are TRBV11-2 and TRBJ1-2; D might be TRBD1 (6 bases). This CDR3 comprises 11 residues. Germline CDR1 is SGHAT and CDR2 is FQNNGV. V was cut by 11 bases and J by 11 bases, with 18 bases left in between. The CDR3 loop is CAGGQGKMYTF. For the CDR3, the DNA is TGTGCCGGAGGCCAGGGGAAGATGTACACCTTC.

CDR3 nucleotides: TGTGCCAGCAGCCCCTCTCGGGACAGGGGGGGGCATGAGCAGTTCTTC. Translation: CASSPSRDRGGHEQFF. This sequence joins TRBV14 and TRBJ2-1, with 11 bases lining up with TRBD1. The CDR3 loop spans 16 amino acids. In germline, CDR1 is SGHDN, CDR2 FVKESK. After removal of 4 bases from V and 8 bases from J, the junction contained 10 bases not matched to a gene.

The chain joins TRBV30 to TRBJ1-6; D possibly corresponds to TRBD1 (5 bases). CDR1 GTSNPN and CDR2 SVGIG come from the germline V gene (reference sequence). Trimming left V 5 bases short and J 3 bases short, with 14 bases between. The CDR3 extends over 15 amino acids. The CDR3 region is CAWGDAGFYNSPLHF. The CDR3 coding sequence is TGTGCCTGGGGGGACGCTGGGTTCTATAATTCACCCCTCCACTTT. The variable domain in full, completed from reference TRBV30 and TRBJ1-6, reads SQTIHQWPATLVQPVGSPLSLECTVEGTSNPNLYWYRQAAGRGLQLLFYSVGIGQISSEVPQNLSASRPQDRQFILSSKKLLLSDSGFYLCAWGDAGFYNSPLHFGNGTRLTVT.

The chain couples TRBV4-3 to TRBJ1-4; D is undetermined. The CDR3 is 15 amino acids. From germline, CDR1 is LGHNA and CDR2 YSLEER. V dropped 0 bases and J dropped 7 bases, with 12 bases sitting between them. This CDR3 reads CASSQEPHVAEKLFF. CDR3 DNA sequence: TGCGCCAGCAGCCAAGAGCCCCATGTGGCTGAAAAACTGTTTTTT.